The rows below give T cell receptor beta chains drawn from one sample of a study of blood T cells in healthy people across ages. TCRdb used MiXCR to reprocess the 5' RACE reads, holding one entry per CDR3 protein. The sample records approximately 900,000 distinct CDR3 sequences, 25% to 30% being singletons. This same sample was also taken into another study, of T cells of mothers and their children.

Sample: blood. Receptors were obtained from a woman aged 35 to 49 in good health. Each CDR3 is given with its conserved first and last residue. The D gene is left open where the match is weak. The size field is filled for only some rows; it gives once, few, many or a size class.

D gene: .
V gene: TRBV20-1
J gene: TRBJ1-3
clone size: once
CDR3 protein: CSASVGSSGNTIYF
CDR3 DNA: TGCAGTGCCAGCGTAGGCAGCTCTGGAAACACCATATATTTT

D gene: .
V gene: TRBV7-6
J gene: TRBJ2-1
clone size: few
CDR3 protein: CASSFLQVSDEQFF
CDR3 DNA: TGTGCCAGCAGCTTTCTACAGGTTAGCGATGAGCAGTTCTTC

D gene: .
V gene: TRBV12-3/TRBV12-4
J gene: TRBJ1-5
clone size: few
CDR3 protein: CASSIRTASNQPQHF
CDR3 DNA: TGTGCCAGCAGCATTAGGACAGCTAGCAATCAGCCCCAGCATTTT

D gene: .
V gene: TRBV29-1
J gene: TRBJ2-7
clone size: many
CDR3 protein: CSVEGGYEQYF
CDR3 DNA: TGCAGCGTTGAGGGTGGTTACGAGCAGTACTTC

D gene: .
V gene: TRBV6-1
J gene: TRBJ2-7
clone size: few
CDR3 protein: CASSDGRNYEQYF
CDR3 DNA: TGTGCCAGCAGTGACGGTCGGAACTACGAGCAGTACTTC

D gene: .
V gene: TRBV9
J gene: TRBJ1-6
clone size: few
CDR3 protein: CASSASGGQSINYNSPLHF
CDR3 DNA: TGTGCCAGCAGCGCGTCGGGAGGGCAGTCTATCAACTATAATTCACCCCTCCACTTT

D gene: .
V gene: TRBV6-4
J gene: TRBJ2-2
clone size: .
CDR3 protein: CASSVDGLAGELFF
CDR3 DNA: TGTGCCAGCAGTGTCGACGGTTTGGCCGGGGAGCTGTTTTTT

D gene: TRBD2
V gene: TRBV7-2
J gene: TRBJ2-1
clone size: once
CDR3 protein: CASSQSLAGVNEQFF
CDR3 DNA: TGTGCCAGCAGCCAGTCCTTAGCGGGGGTCAATGAGCAGTTCTTC

D gene: TRBD1
V gene: TRBV15
J gene: TRBJ2-3
clone size: .
CDR3 protein: CATSRDPTGGRYF
CDR3 DNA: TGTGCCACCAGCAGAGACCCGACAGGGGGCAGGTATTTT

D gene: .
V gene: TRBV9
J gene: TRBJ2-7
clone size: many
CDR3 protein: CASSVSGTHSYEQYF
CDR3 DNA: TGTGCCAGCAGTGTGTCCGGGACACACTCCTACGAGCAGTACTTC

D gene: TRBD1
V gene: TRBV5-1
J gene: TRBJ2-1
clone size: many
CDR3 protein: CASSFGGQAVNEQFF
CDR3 DNA: TGCGCCAGCAGCTTCGGGGGACAGGCAGTGAATGAGCAGTTCTTC

D gene: .
V gene: TRBV18
J gene: TRBJ2-1
clone size: .
CDR3 protein: CASSPRIGDGGVGYNEQFF
CDR3 DNA: TGTGCCAGCTCACCACGAATCGGGGATGGCGGGGTCGGGTACAATGAGCAGTTCTTC

D gene: TRBD1
V gene: TRBV6-4
J gene: TRBJ2-7
clone size: .
CDR3 protein: CASLEDWTGDNEQYF
CDR3 DNA: TGTGCCAGCCTCGAAGATTGGACAGGGGACAATGAGCAGTACTTC

D gene: .
V gene: TRBV24-1
J gene: TRBJ2-5
clone size: few
CDR3 protein: CATSDSTGTQETQYF
CDR3 DNA: TGTGCCACCAGTGATTCGACAGGAACCCAAGAGACCCAGTACTTC

D gene: .
V gene: TRBV9
J gene: TRBJ2-5
clone size: many
CDR3 protein: CASSVDRQETQYF
CDR3 DNA: TGTGCCAGCAGCGTTGACAGGCAAGAGACCCAGTACTTC

D gene: .
V gene: TRBV12-3/TRBV12-4
J gene: TRBJ1-4
clone size: few
CDR3 protein: CASSVFNEKLFF
CDR3 DNA: TGTGCCAGCAGCGTATTTAATGAAAAACTGTTTTTT

D gene: .
V gene: TRBV6-1
J gene: TRBJ1-1
clone size: .
CDR3 protein: CASSEAADGNTEVFF
CDR3 DNA: TGTGCCAGCAGTGAAGCTGCGGACGGAAACACTGAAGTTTTCTTT

D gene: .
V gene: TRBV7-9
J gene: TRBJ1-2
clone size: few
CDR3 protein: CASSLTQLPNYGYTF
CDR3 DNA: TGTGCCAGCAGCTTAACCCAATTACCAAACTATGGCTACACCTTC

D gene: TRBD1
V gene: TRBV28
J gene: TRBJ2-1
clone size: .
CDR3 protein: CASSVRGRGFVWQFF
CDR3 DNA: TGTGCCAGCAGTGTCCGGGGCAGGGGGTTTGTTTGGCAGTTCTTC

D gene: TRBD2
V gene: TRBV20-1
J gene: TRBJ2-2
clone size: few
CDR3 protein: CSARDRGGSRLFF
CDR3 DNA: TGCAGTGCTAGAGATCGGGGGGGCAGCCGCCTGTTTTTT

D gene: TRBD1
V gene: TRBV18
J gene: TRBJ2-1
clone size: few
CDR3 protein: CASSTKQGAGTDNEQFF
CDR3 DNA: TGTGCCAGCTCAACCAAACAGGGGGCGGGTACCGATAATGAGCAGTTCTTC

D gene: TRBD1
V gene: TRBV6-1
J gene: TRBJ2-6
clone size: few
CDR3 protein: CASSEPQGAGANVLTF
CDR3 DNA: TGTGCCAGCAGTGAACCCCAGGGGGCTGGGGCCAACGTCCTGACTTTC

D gene: TRBD1
V gene: TRBV20-1
J gene: TRBJ2-7
clone size: many
CDR3 protein: CSVHTEGGQDYEQYF
CDR3 DNA: TGCAGTGTTCACACGGAGGGGGGACAGGACTACGAGCAGTACTTC